The 10 T cell receptor beta chains below were found in one sample sequenced in a study of OX40 agonist ivuxolimab in advanced cancers. Method: immunoSEQ multiplex PCR; TCRdb's copy keeps in-frame clones and lacks some. Among 65,000 to 90,000 clones listed, roughly nine tenths were seen once. Sequences were derived from CD4+ or CD8+ T cells sorted from blood, sampled in a trial of the OX40 agonist ivuxolimab. These receptors all stem from an adult with an advanced solid tumor such as melanoma, head and neck, liver or kidney cancer.

CDR3 protein: CASSHGLLSTGELFF. The CDR3 nucleotides read TGTGCCAGCAGCCATGGGCTGTTATCCACCGGGGAGCTGTTTTTT. The V and J genes are TRBV14 and TRBJ2-2; D is unresolved. Germline assignment: CDR1 SGHDN and CDR2 FVKESK. V was clipped by 3 bases and J by 4 bases, with 12 bases between them. The CDR3 length is 15 residues.

This chain connects TRBV7-9 to TRBJ2-1; 7 positions match TRBD2. The germline V gene encodes CDR1 SEHNR and CDR2 FQNEAQ (reference sequence). With 2 bases clipped from V and 1 base from J, the junction kept 5 bases outside the gene matches. The CDR3 spans 16 residues. The DNA for the CDR3 is TGTGCCAGCAGCTTAAGTGGGAGGGAATCCTACAATGAGCAGTTCTTC. Residues: CASSLSGRESYNEQFF.

Worth noting for this clone: Other DNA sequences in the sample encode the same CDR3. V gene TRBV9 combines with J gene TRBJ2-3, with TRBD1 identical over 7 bases. J lost 5 bases, V lost 3 bases, and 6 bases had no gene match. The CDR3 extends over 14 amino acids. Per germline, CDR1 SGDLS and CDR2 YYNGEE. The CDR3 DNA sequence: TGTGCCAGCAGCGAAGAGGGGGCGGGAGATACGCAGTATTTT. It yields the protein CASSEEGAGDTQYF.

The rearrangement joins TRBV2 to TRBJ2-1; 11 nucleotides line up with TRBD2. The CDR3 runs 18 residues. Germline lookup yields CDR1 SNHLY and CDR2 FYNNEI. The V gene end was trimmed by 6 bases and the J gene end by 4 bases; junction bases not matched to a gene: 14. As DNA, the CDR3 is TGTGCCAGCAGCGACCTAGGGCTAGCGGGGGGCGGGTACAATGAGCAGTTCTTC. The encoded protein is CASSDLGLAGGGYNEQFF.

The chain has TRBV7-9 and TRBJ2-7, with no clear D. Germline V gene lookup returns CDR1 SEHNR and CDR2 FQNEAQ (reference sequence). The V end was cut by 0 bases, the J end by 3 bases, with 9 bases between. There are 14 residues in the CDR3. CDR3 region: CASSLAGRDYEQYV. The CDR3 nucleotides are TGTGCCAGCAGCTTAGCGGGCAGAGACTACGAGCAGTACGTC.

The V gene is TRBV7-9, the J gene TRBJ2-6; D not resolved. Trimming took off 2 bases at V and 0 bases at J, with 11 bases between the two ends. The CDR3 length is 17 residues. Germline V lookup: CDR1 SEHNR, CDR2 FQNEAQ (reference sequence). CDR3 nucleotides: TGTGCCAGCAGCTTAACATCCGTAGTCTCTGGGGCCAACGTCCTGACTTTC. Encoded protein: CASSLTSVVSGANVLTF. Supplemented by reference TRBV7-9 and TRBJ2-6, the full variable domain reads DTGVSQNPRHKITKRGQNVTFRCDPISEHNRLYWYRQTLGQGPEFLTYFQNEAQLEKSRLLSDRFSAERPKGSFSTLEIQRTEQGDSAMYLCASSLTSVVSGANVLTFGAGSRLTVL.

This chain joins TRBV2 and TRBJ2-7, with D uncertain. In germline, CDR1 is SNHLY, CDR2 FYNNEI. The CDR3 contains 12 residues. V was shortened by 0 bases and J by 6 bases, with 6 bases between the two germline ends. In DNA form, the CDR3 reads TGTGCCAGCAGTGAAGCGCTTAGCGAGCAGTACGTC. It specifies CASSEALSEQYV.

The V call is TRBV7-9, the J call TRBJ2-7, with D tentatively TRBD2 (6 bases). Per the germline V gene, CDR1 is SEHNR and CDR2 is FQNEAQ (reference sequence). Trimming pared 1 base from V and 5 bases from J, leaving 9 bases between. CDR3 size: 13 residues. CDR3 sequence: CASSLDPGDEQYV. The CDR3, as DNA: TGTGCCAGCAGCTTAGACCCGGGAGACGAGCAGTACGTC.

The rearrangement links TRBV6-5 to TRBJ2-5; D is possibly TRBD1 or TRBD2 (5 bases each). Trimming stripped 6 bases from V and 5 bases from J, with 16 bases between. The germline gives CDR1 MNHEY, CDR2 SVGAGI. The CDR3 has 14 amino acids. CDR3 region: CASSHLLEGETQYF. The CDR3, as DNA: TGTGCCAGCAGCCATCTGCTCGAGGGGGAGACCCAGTACTTC.

This clone turned up a few times. V usage is TRBV28 and J usage is TRBJ1-5; the D gene is possibly TRBD1 (6 bases). Germline CDR1 MDHEN, CDR2 SYDVKM. V was trimmed by 7 bases and J by 1 base, leaving 14 bases between them. This CDR3 spans 15 amino acids. CDR3 sequence: CASTWGRGSNQPQHF. CDR3 sequence (DNA): TGTGCCAGCACTTGGGGAAGGGGGAGCAATCAGCCCCAGCATTTT.